Listed below are T cell receptor beta chains from one sample, sequenced in a study of shared clonotypes between healthy human individuals. The method was immunoSEQ multiplex PCR; TCRdb's version includes in-frame clones alone and lacks a portion of them. The top ten clones hold roughly 16% of a sample with some 92,000 clones, roughly 45% of them seen once. Sequencing input: PBMCs. The source is a middle-aged woman in good health. Some clones in this sample may be carry-over from other donors' samples. CDR3s include the opening cysteine and the closing phenylalanine or tryptophan.

TRBJ2-7 TRBV2 CASRNRQGATYEQYF
TRBJ2-5 TRBV5-1 CASSYWDGEEQYF
TRBJ1-5 TRBV7-2 CASSLTGGSSNQPQHF
TRBJ2-7 TRBV27 CASSPGPMLEQYF
TRBJ2-5 TRBV14 CASSRLVGQGQETQYF
TRBJ2-7 TRBV28 CASNGLAYEQYF
TRBJ1-4 TRBV30 CAWSRGQGGEKLFF
TRBJ1-2 TRBV10-3 CAVSESGQGDYTF
TRBJ2-1 TRBV19 CASSLTRGEYNEQFF
TRBJ2-6 TRBV15 CATERRGANVLTF
TRBJ1-2 TRBV5-4 CASSQGQAAHNYGYTF
TRBJ1-1 TRBV29-1 CSVARLEGYAFF
TRBJ1-5 TRBV29-1 CSVSSTNSGGQPQHF
TRBJ2-5 TRBV4-2 CASSSTVAEETQYF
TRBJ1-5 TRBV6-1 CASSEGPGEGNQPQHF
TRBJ2-7 TRBV5-4 CASSTRDREGREQYF
TRBJ2-1 TRBV28 CASSPDELAGPHEQFF
TRBJ1-1 TRBV15 CATSRDSGPGAEAFF
TRBJ1-2 TRBV5-4 CASSFGRGEYGYTF
. TRBV29-1 CSVFDRDGKYEQYF
TRBJ2-7 TRBV27 CASSRRGDEQYF
TRBJ1-2 TRBV28 CASTTNGGAQGNTF
TRBJ1-2 TRBV7-2 CASSQDGGWSYGYTF
TRBJ2-1 TRBV6-1 CASSVFTYNEQFF
TRBJ2-6 TRBV2 CASSETGQGSHGANVLTF
TRBJ1-2 TRBV30 CAWSVRQARVRFGYTF
TRBJ2-3 TRBV7-9 CASSPRLLASGRTDTQYF
. TRBV30 CAWGRHLYEQYF
. TRBV30 CAWSGGRLANEQYF
TRBJ2-7 TRBV28 CASSATGIVKEQYF
TRBJ1-1 TRBV13 CASSFLGSAITEAFF
TRBJ1-2 TRBV6-6 CASTEDQGGGYTF
TRBJ2-1 TRBV29-1 CSVLSGSSYNEQFF
TRBJ2-7 TRBV7-6 CASSLAGQPYEQYF
TRBJ1-1 TRBV7-2 CASSTWDFEGGTEAFF
TRBJ2-7 TRBV4-1 CASSRLPPGQGYYEQYF
TRBJ2-1 TRBV7-9 CASSLALGRVGDEQFF
TRBJ1-5 TRBV14 CASSHRRQHF
TRBJ2-1 TRBV6-5 CASSKYNEQFF
TRBJ2-1 TRBV6-1 CASSELTGGVDEQFF
TRBJ2-7 TRBV28 CASSLTGRFPYEQYF
TRBJ1-4 TRBV6-1 CASSEIAGVDEKLFF
TRBJ1-1 TRBV6-4 CASRGDTEAFF
TRBJ2-7 TRBV7-2 CASSARDTLKQYF
TRBJ2-5 TRBV30 CAWNYGLAGETQYF
TRBJ2-7 TRBV5-6 CASSLPGTSDYEQYF
TRBJ2-7 TRBV20-1 CSARRADEQYF
TRBJ2-2 TRBV5-1 CASSSGTGDTGELFF
TRBJ2-4 TRBV27 CASSFRGSNIQYF
TRBJ1-1 TRBV10-3 CAISGRENTEAFF
TRBJ2-1 TRBV2 CASTGANSYNEQFF